This T cell receptor beta chain was documented in a study of cytomegalovirus exposure and HLA in healthy donors. General observations from the study: The only immune exposure information that was available was CMV serostatus.

In the case of this clone: Its specificity is unknown.

The CDR3 runs 13 residues. CDR1 and CDR2 from the germline V gene are LNHDA and SQIVND (reference sequence). Trimming cost V 6 bases and J 4 bases; bases outside gene matches: 6. In the PCR, 60 Vbeta and 13 Jbeta primers were used. Profiling relied on immunoSEQ multiplex PCR, and the TCRdb table lists in-frame clones only, not all of them. The sample has 130,000 or so clones, roughly 72% seen once. The chain employs TRBV19 and TRBJ2-7; 7 positions agree with TRBD1. The receptor was isolated from a male donor in good health and CMV-seronegative. Sample: PBMCs. In nucleotides, the CDR3 is TGTGCCAGTAGCCTAAACAGGGGTTACGAGCAGTACTTC. Translating it yields CASSLNRGYEQYF.